This T cell receptor beta chain was identified in a study of OX40 agonist ivuxolimab in advanced cancers. Study summary: Every 2 weeks, ivuxolimab was infused into the patients intravenously at between 0.01 and 10 mg/kg. Patients assigned to dose escalation were diagnosed with hepatocellular carcinoma, melanoma, renal cell or head and neck cancer.

At cycle 4 day 1, cycle 7 day 1, and baseline, blood was sampled. Study results and caveats: Normalized T-cell clonal expansion was also low in some nonresponders.

Germline values: CDR1 SGHRS, CDR2 YFSETQ. The CDR3 is made up of 15 amino acids. Trimming removed 3 bases from V and 0 bases from J, with 13 bases in between. In the case of this clone: The antigen is undetermined.

The table came from immunoSEQ multiplex PCR; TCRdb's copy has only in-frame clones and leaves some out. The sample yields tens of thousands of clones, about nine tenths seen once. This clonotype originated in an adult with an advanced solid tumor such as melanoma, head and neck, liver or kidney cancer. The V gene is TRBV5-1, the J gene TRBJ2-7; no clear D. The source was CD4+ or CD8+ T cells sorted from blood, collected in a trial of the OX40 agonist ivuxolimab. Written as DNA, the CDR3 is TGCGCCAGCAGCTGGCTGGGTACGGGCTCCTACGAGCAGTACTTC. Protein product: CASSWLGTGSYEQYF.